This TCR beta chain derives from a study of vaccination and CD4 T cells after COVID-19. The wider study: Nasal swab PCR detected SARS-CoV-2 in convalescent patients; 9 or 10 had mild disease, one severe. Stimulation of cells relied on overlapping spike peptides derived from SARS-CoV-2, HCoV-NL63, HCoV-OC43 and HCoV-229E.

CDR3 size: 13 residues. The V end was cut by 9 bases, the J end by 4 bases, with 13 bases between. CDR1 MDHEN and CDR2 SYDVKM come from the germline V gene. Comments on this clonotype: Its specificity is not known.

At the Johns Hopkins FTIC core, DNA taken from cultured CD4+ T cells was sequenced by way of the Oncomine TCR Beta short-read assay. TCRdb re-called the PCR reads through MiXCR, storing one row per CDR3 protein. The sample carries 7,600 or so distinct CDR3 sequences, less than 70% recorded once. Indicated treatment: approximately 11-day PBMC culture with coronavirus spike peptide pools or control peptides (ViraFEST assay). The ViraFEST method relied on peptide pools to expand antigen-specific T cells, followed by TCR sequencing. The TCR comes from a human donor with COVID-19. This sequence joins TRBV28 and TRBJ1-3; D not resolved. The sample was cultured CD4+ T cells from blood, taken after SARS-CoV-2 vaccination. Here the CDR3 DNA reads TGTGCCAGTAAGCCTCACCTCGGAAACACCATATATTTT. It specifies CASKPHLGNTIYF.